A selection of T cell receptor beta chains follows, all from one sample in a study of T cell repertoires in cytomegalovirus infection. Antigens of these TCRs are unknown. TCRdb reprocessed the reads with MiXCR, giving one entry per CDR3 protein. Of about 570,000 distinct CDR3 sequences in the sample, about 39% are singletons; the top ten hold about 46%. The sequencing here drew on cultured PBMCs, taken from culture after CMV antigen stimulation. These receptors were collected from a human donor in good health (CMV status not recorded). Some clones in this sample may be carry-over from other donors' samples. Each CDR3 is given with its conserved first and last residue. The order of the fields is CDR3 length, clone size, D gene, V gene, J gene, CDR3 protein, CDR3 DNA. The D gene is left open where the match is weak. Part of the rows lack a size; the others show once, few, many or a class for expanded clones.

CDR3 length: 13
clone size: NA
D gene: NA
V gene: TRBV12-3/TRBV12-4
J gene: TRBJ1-2
CDR3 protein: CASRPTGANGYTF
CDR3 DNA: TGTGCCAGCAGACCTACCGGGGCGAATGGCTACACCTTC

CDR3 length: 15
clone size: NA
D gene: NA
V gene: TRBV20-1
J gene: TRBJ2-1
CDR3 protein: CSASVPGRRYNEQFF
CDR3 DNA: TGCAGTGCTAGCGTACCGGGAAGAAGGTACAATGAGCAGTTCTTC

CDR3 length: 15
clone size: NA
D gene: NA
V gene: TRBV12-3/TRBV12-4
J gene: TRBJ2-3
CDR3 protein: CASTFAGRPTDTQYF
CDR3 DNA: TGTGCCAGCACCTTTGCGGGGAGGCCCACAGATACGCAGTATTTT

CDR3 length: 12
clone size: NA
D gene: NA
V gene: TRBV29-1
J gene: TRBJ2-7
CDR3 protein: CSPCSPGREQYF
CDR3 DNA: TGCAGCCCGTGTAGTCCGGGCCGGGAGCAGTACTTC

CDR3 length: 17
clone size: NA
D gene: NA
V gene: TRBV18
J gene: TRBJ2-1
CDR3 protein: CASSPGLASSGYNEQFF
CDR3 DNA: TGTGCCAGCTCACCGGGGCTAGCGAGTAGTGGGTACAATGAGCAGTTCTTC

CDR3 length: 14
clone size: NA
D gene: TRBD2
V gene: TRBV7-2
J gene: TRBJ2-1
CDR3 protein: CASSLDTGRLNTNF
CDR3 DNA: TGTGCCAGCAGCTTAGATACCGGGAGGCTAAACACCAACTTC

CDR3 length: 16
clone size: NA
D gene: NA
V gene: TRBV7-2
J gene: TRBJ2-6
CDR3 protein: CATKRGGPSGANVLTF
CDR3 DNA: TGTGCCACCAAGAGGGGGGGTCCCTCTGGGGCCAACGTCCTGACTTTC

CDR3 length: 15
clone size: NA
D gene: NA
V gene: TRBV5-1
J gene: TRBJ1-5
CDR3 protein: CASSLIPGTHQPQHF
CDR3 DNA: TGCGCCAGCAGCTTGATCCCGGGAACGCATCAGCCCCAGCATTTT

CDR3 length: 13
clone size: few
D gene: NA
V gene: TRBV6-2/TRBV6-3
J gene: TRBJ1-2
CDR3 protein: CASGRQGDYGYTF
CDR3 DNA: TGTGCCAGCGGGCGGCAGGGTGACTATGGCTACACCTTC

CDR3 length: 15
clone size: NA
D gene: TRBD1
V gene: TRBV20-1
J gene: TRBJ2-5
CDR3 protein: CSARGVTGGPETQYF
CDR3 DNA: TGCAGTGCTAGAGGGGTTACAGGGGGCCCAGAGACCCAGTACTTC

CDR3 length: 15
clone size: NA
D gene: TRBD2
V gene: TRBV7-3
J gene: TRBJ2-7
CDR3 protein: CASSWTPTSVNEQYF
CDR3 DNA: TGTGCCAGCAGCTGGACACCGACTAGCGTGAACGAGCAGTACTTC

CDR3 length: 14
clone size: few
D gene: NA
V gene: TRBV6-1
J gene: TRBJ2-5
CDR3 protein: CASRGPGPRETQYF
CDR3 DNA: TGTGCCAGCAGGGGGCCAGGGCCCCGAGAGACCCAGTACTTC

CDR3 length: 13
clone size: NA
D gene: NA
V gene: TRBV19
J gene: TRBJ2-5
CDR3 protein: CASSISGEETQYF
CDR3 DNA: TGTGCCAGTAGTATATCTGGGGAGGAGACCCAGTACTTC

CDR3 length: 16
clone size: few
D gene: TRBD2
V gene: TRBV4-2
J gene: TRBJ2-7
CDR3 protein: CASSQRAGASSYEQYF
CDR3 DNA: TGTGCCAGCAGCCAGAGAGCGGGGGCCAGCTCCTACGAGCAGTACTTC

CDR3 length: 9
clone size: NA
D gene: NA
V gene: TRBV27
J gene: TRBJ1-5
CDR3 protein: CASSQPQHF
CDR3 DNA: TGTGCCAGCAGTCAGCCCCAGCATTTT

CDR3 length: 18
clone size: few
D gene: TRBD2
V gene: TRBV6-1
J gene: TRBJ2-1
CDR3 protein: CASSALGGGSSSYNEQFF
CDR3 DNA: TGTGCCAGCAGTGCACTGGGCGGGGGGTCCAGCTCCTACAATGAGCAGTTCTTC

CDR3 length: 13
clone size: NA
D gene: TRBD2
V gene: TRBV20-1
J gene: TRBJ2-3
CDR3 protein: CSAMGLGTDTQYF
CDR3 DNA: TGCAGTGCCATGGGACTAGGCACAGATACGCAGTATTTT

CDR3 length: 15
clone size: NA
D gene: TRBD2
V gene: TRBV2
J gene: TRBJ2-3
CDR3 protein: CASSGAGDITDTQYF
CDR3 DNA: TGTGCCAGCAGTGGAGCGGGGGACATCACAGATACGCAGTATTTT

CDR3 length: 15
clone size: many
D gene: NA
V gene: TRBV7-2
J gene: TRBJ1-4
CDR3 protein: CASSLGAGILEKLFF
CDR3 DNA: TGTGCCAGCAGCTTAGGTGCAGGGATCCTGGAAAAACTGTTTTTT

CDR3 length: 14
clone size: few
D gene: NA
V gene: TRBV5-1
J gene: TRBJ1-1
CDR3 protein: CASSLEGLRTEAFF
CDR3 DNA: TGCGCCAGCAGCTTGGAAGGGTTGAGGACTGAAGCTTTCTTT

CDR3 length: 15
clone size: few
D gene: NA
V gene: TRBV12-3/TRBV12-4
J gene: TRBJ2-5
CDR3 protein: CASSPYLRVTETQYF
CDR3 DNA: TGTGCCAGCAGTCCCTACCTCAGGGTCACAGAGACCCAGTACTTC

CDR3 length: 15
clone size: few
D gene: NA
V gene: TRBV28
J gene: TRBJ2-6
CDR3 protein: CASSPAGPGANVLTF
CDR3 DNA: TGTGCCAGCAGTCCCGCGGGTCCTGGGGCCAACGTCCTGACTTTC

CDR3 length: 15
clone size: NA
D gene: TRBD1
V gene: TRBV6-1
J gene: TRBJ1-5
CDR3 protein: CASREQGASNQPQHF
CDR3 DNA: TGTGCCAGCAGAGAACAGGGGGCGAGCAATCAGCCCCAGCATTTT

CDR3 length: 17
clone size: NA
D gene: TRBD2
V gene: TRBV2
J gene: TRBJ2-1
CDR3 protein: CASSEALPGTIYNEQFF
CDR3 DNA: TGTGCCAGCAGTGAAGCGCTTCCGGGGACTATCTACAATGAGCAGTTCTTC

CDR3 length: 15
clone size: NA
D gene: NA
V gene: TRBV7-2
J gene: TRBJ1-6
CDR3 protein: CASSPIPGEGSPLHF
CDR3 DNA: TGTGCCAGCAGCCCCATCCCAGGGGAAGGTTCACCCCTCCACTTT

CDR3 length: 13
clone size: many
D gene: NA
V gene: TRBV7-2
J gene: TRBJ1-1
CDR3 protein: CASSTLPATEAFF
CDR3 DNA: TGTGCCAGCAGCACCCTGCCCGCGACTGAAGCTTTCTTT

CDR3 length: 11
clone size: NA
D gene: NA
V gene: TRBV12-3/TRBV12-4
J gene: TRBJ2-3
CDR3 protein: CASSKRYTQYF
CDR3 DNA: TGTGCCAGCAGTAAGAGGTATACGCAGTATTTT

CDR3 length: 13
clone size: NA
D gene: NA
V gene: TRBV12-3/TRBV12-4
J gene: TRBJ1-2
CDR3 protein: CASIRGEGYGYTF
CDR3 DNA: TGTGCCAGCATCCGAGGGGAGGGCTATGGCTACACCTTC

CDR3 length: 16
clone size: few
D gene: TRBD2
V gene: TRBV7-2
J gene: TRBJ2-1
CDR3 protein: CASSLAHGTSDDEQFF
CDR3 DNA: TGTGCCAGCAGCTTAGCGCACGGGACTAGCGACGATGAGCAGTTCTTC

CDR3 length: 16
clone size: few
D gene: NA
V gene: TRBV20-1
J gene: TRBJ1-1
CDR3 protein: CSARDWAGQREQWAFF
CDR3 DNA: TGCAGTGCTAGAGATTGGGCTGGACAGAGGGAACAATGGGCTTTCTTT

CDR3 length: 11
clone size: NA
D gene: NA
V gene: TRBV11-2
J gene: TRBJ2-1
CDR3 protein: CASSSPMEQFF
CDR3 DNA: TGTGCCAGCAGTTCTCCCATGGAGCAGTTCTTC

CDR3 length: 15
clone size: NA
D gene: NA
V gene: TRBV5-6
J gene: TRBJ2-3
CDR3 protein: CASSRENGVTDTQYF
CDR3 DNA: TGTGCCAGCAGCCGGGAAAATGGGGTCACAGATACGCAGTATTTT

CDR3 length: 15
clone size: once
D gene: NA
V gene: TRBV6-1
J gene: TRBJ1-5
CDR3 protein: CASSVWRGSNQPQHF
CDR3 DNA: TGTGCCAGCAGTGTTTGGCGGGGCAGCAATCAGCCCCAGCATTTT

CDR3 length: 14
clone size: few
D gene: TRBD1
V gene: TRBV6-6
J gene: TRBJ1-1
CDR3 protein: CASTPRDRGTEAFF
CDR3 DNA: TGTGCCAGCACTCCAAGGGACAGGGGTACTGAAGCTTTCTTT

CDR3 length: 14
clone size: few
D gene: TRBD2
V gene: TRBV7-2
J gene: TRBJ2-1
CDR3 protein: CASSQIAGAGEQFF
CDR3 DNA: TGTGCCAGCAGCCAAATAGCGGGAGCAGGTGAGCAGTTCTTC

CDR3 length: 12
clone size: NA
D gene: NA
V gene: TRBV7-2
J gene: TRBJ2-5
CDR3 protein: CASSFQAETQYF
CDR3 DNA: TGTGCCAGCAGCTTTCAGGCCGAGACCCAGTACTTC

CDR3 length: 15
clone size: NA
D gene: NA
V gene: TRBV19
J gene: TRBJ1-6
CDR3 protein: CATRERSSYNSPLHF
CDR3 DNA: TGTGCCACCCGCGAAAGGAGCTCCTATAATTCACCCCTCCACTTT

CDR3 length: 15
clone size: NA
D gene: TRBD1
V gene: TRBV6-1
J gene: TRBJ2-2
CDR3 protein: CASSRTGTGAGELFF
CDR3 DNA: TGTGCCAGCAGTCGGACCGGGACAGGGGCCGGGGAGCTGTTTTTT

CDR3 length: 13
clone size: NA
D gene: NA
V gene: TRBV4-3
J gene: TRBJ2-3
CDR3 protein: CASSQDLGRTQYF
CDR3 DNA: TGCGCCAGCAGCCAAGATCTTGGGCGGACGCAGTATTTT

CDR3 length: 17
clone size: NA
D gene: TRBD1
V gene: TRBV20-1
J gene: TRBJ2-3
CDR3 protein: CSAGGQGKGTGTDTQYF
CDR3 DNA: TGCAGTGCAGGAGGACAGGGGAAAGGAACTGGCACAGATACGCAGTATTTT

CDR3 length: 17
clone size: NA
D gene: NA
V gene: TRBV4-1
J gene: TRBJ2-2
CDR3 protein: CASSQERRRPNTGELFF
CDR3 DNA: TGCGCCAGCAGCCAAGAGAGGCGGCGGCCGAACACCGGGGAGCTGTTTTTT

CDR3 length: 15
clone size: NA
D gene: NA
V gene: TRBV5-5
J gene: TRBJ2-3
CDR3 protein: CASSLAILVLDTQYF
CDR3 DNA: TGTGCCAGCAGCTTAGCTATTCTAGTTCTAGATACGCAGTATTTT

CDR3 length: 11
clone size: NA
D gene: NA
V gene: TRBV12-3/TRBV12-4
J gene: TRBJ1-1
CDR3 protein: CASTTWTEAFF
CDR3 DNA: TGTGCCAGCACAACGTGGACTGAAGCTTTCTTT

CDR3 length: 11
clone size: NA
D gene: NA
V gene: TRBV10-3
J gene: TRBJ2-7
CDR3 protein: CAISTSGEQYF
CDR3 DNA: TGTGCCATCAGTACCTCGGGGGAGCAGTACTTC

CDR3 length: 14
clone size: NA
D gene: NA
V gene: TRBV12-3/TRBV12-4
J gene: TRBJ1-2
CDR3 protein: CASLQVGLNYGYTF
CDR3 DNA: TGTGCCAGCCTCCAGGTCGGTCTCAACTATGGCTACACCTTC

CDR3 length: 19
clone size: few
D gene: TRBD2
V gene: TRBV7-2
J gene: TRBJ2-3
CDR3 protein: CASSLGLAGGPDGTDTQYF
CDR3 DNA: TGTGCCAGCAGCCTGGGACTAGCGGGAGGGCCGGACGGCACAGATACGCAGTATTTT

CDR3 length: 15
clone size: few
D gene: NA
V gene: TRBV6-5
J gene: TRBJ2-2
CDR3 protein: CASSYKAGYTGELFF
CDR3 DNA: TGTGCCAGCAGTTACAAAGCGGGCTACACCGGGGAGCTGTTTTTT

CDR3 length: 14
clone size: many
D gene: TRBD1
V gene: TRBV7-2
J gene: TRBJ2-6
CDR3 protein: CASSLAWDSNVLTF
CDR3 DNA: TGTGCCAGCAGCTTAGCATGGGACAGCAACGTCCTGACTTTC

CDR3 length: 16
clone size: NA
D gene: TRBD2
V gene: TRBV7-2
J gene: TRBJ2-5
CDR3 protein: CASSLTSGRGDETQYF
CDR3 DNA: TGTGCCAGCAGCCTCACTAGCGGGAGAGGGGACGAGACCCAGTACTTC